The clone carrying this T cell receptor (beta chain) was counted only a few times. CDR1 and CDR2 (germline): KGHDR, SFDVKD. V trimming: 9 bases; J trimming: 1 base; junction bases outside the gene matches: 8. The CDR3 is 15 residues long. One entry per CDR3 protein results from TCRdb running MiXCR on the 5' RACE reads. The top ten hold roughly 7.8% of the sample, which has 560,000 or so distinct CDR3 sequences, about 18% seen once. The sample belongs to a study of T-cell memory formation after mild COVID-19. The chain combines TRBV24-1 with TRBJ1-5; 7 bases align to TRBD1. This TCR derives from an adult woman who had mild COVID-19 (a few samples of this study predate the infection). Cell type and time point are not known. The sample taken for sequencing was PBMCs or a T cell subset sorted from them (not recorded which). CDR3 protein: CATSQGIGSNQPQHF. In DNA form, the CDR3 reads TGTGCCACCTCACAGGGGATTGGAAGCAATCAGCCCCAGCATTTT.